Listed below are T cell receptor beta chains from one sample, sequenced in a study of blood T cell repertoires in COVID-19. The repertoire was sequenced with immunoSEQ multiplex PCR; TCRdb's copy has only in-frame clones and lacks some. This sample has about 150,000 clones, with about 85% found just once. Sequenced: peripheral blood. These receptors came from a woman between 55 and 75 years old with active or convalescent COVID-19. The CDR3 runs from the conserved cysteine through the conserved F or W. Each record gives: clone size, D gene, CDR3 length, J gene, V gene, CDR3 protein, CDR3 DNA. D genes are given only for firm matches. Clone size, where shown, is once, few, many, or a class for clones that have expanded.

. | TRBD2 | 15 | TRBJ2-5 | TRBV19 | CASSGRTSAQETQYF | TGTGCCAGTAGTGGGAGGACTAGCGCGCAAGAGACCCAGTACTTC
. | TRBD1 | 12 | TRBJ1-2 | TRBV9 | CASDDRGGGYTF | TGTGCCAGCGACGACAGGGGAGGCGGCTACACCTTC
. | TRBD2 | 14 | TRBJ2-1 | TRBV5-1 | CASSSSGGVNEQFF | TGCGCCAGCAGCTCTAGCGGGGGGGTAAATGAGCAGTTCTTC
. | TRBD1 | 15 | TRBJ1-1 | TRBV28 | CASSPAGGSTTEAFF | TGTGCCAGCAGCCCTGCAGGGGGGTCGACCACTGAAGCTTTCTTT
. | TRBD1 | 14 | TRBJ1-1 | TRBV4-2 | CASSQRTGDTEAFF | TGTGCCAGCAGCCAGCGGACAGGGGACACTGAAGCTTTCTTT
. | . | 14 | TRBJ1-5 | TRBV15 | CATSRNTGNQPQHF | TGTGCCACCAGCAGAAATACGGGGAATCAGCCCCAGCATTTT
. | . | 11 | TRBJ1-1 | TRBV6-1 | CASSEVFGAFF | TGTGCCAGCAGTGAGGTCTTCGGTGCTTTCTTT
. | . | 14 | TRBJ2-7 | TRBV4-3 | CASSQEDNFGEQYF | TGCGCCAGCAGCCAAGAGGACAACTTCGGGGAGCAGTACTTC
. | TRBD2 | 17 | TRBJ2-7 | TRBV5-1 | CASSLVASGGAEGEQYF | TGCGCCAGCAGCTTGGTGGCTAGCGGGGGGGCCGAAGGCGAGCAGTACTTC
. | . | 13 | TRBJ2-5 | TRBV7-8 | CASSLGPVETQYF | TGTGCCAGCAGCTTGGGGCCGGTAGAGACCCAGTACTTC
. | TRBD1 | 15 | TRBJ2-1 | TRBV7-2 | CASTLRQGAWDEQFF | TGTGCCAGCACCTTGAGGCAGGGGGCGTGGGATGAGCAGTTCTTC
. | . | 12 | TRBJ2-5 | TRBV7-8 | CASRVTQETQYF | TGTGCCAGCAGGGTAACTCAAGAGACCCAGTACTTC
. | TRBD1 | 19 | TRBJ1-3 | TRBV2 | CASRMTWDRVKASGNTIYF | TGTGCCAGCAGAATGACCTGGGACAGGGTTAAAGCTTCTGGAAACACCATATATTTT
. | TRBD1 | 15 | TRBJ1-4 | TRBV4-3 | CASSQSRGLGEKLFF | TGCGCCAGCAGCCAATCCAGGGGGCTGGGGGAAAAACTGTTTTTT
. | TRBD1 | 14 | TRBJ2-7 | TRBV3-1/TRBV3-2 | CASSQPQGGAEQYF | TGTGCCAGCAGCCAGCCACAGGGGGGAGCCGAGCAGTACTTC
few | TRBD2 | 15 | TRBJ2-7 | TRBV7-2 | CASSESGGASYEQYF | TGTGCCAGCAGCGAAAGCGGGGGGGCCTCCTACGAGCAGTACTTC
once | . | 13 | TRBJ1-2 | TRBV7-2 | CASSLGSGYGYTF | TGTGCCAGCAGCCTAGGGTCGGGCTATGGCTACACCTTC
. | TRBD2 | 14 | TRBJ2-1 | TRBV7-2 | CASSTSGGGNEQFF | TGTGCCAGCAGCACTAGCGGGGGAGGAAATGAGCAGTTCTTC
. | . | 13 | TRBJ1-3 | TRBV12-3/TRBV12-4 | CASTSGGGNTIYF | TGTGCCAGCACCTCCGGGGGGGGAAACACCATATATTTT
. | . | 15 | TRBJ1-4 | TRBV4-1 | CASSQDGAGAEKLFF | TGCGCCAGCAGCCAAGATGGGGCAGGAGCTGAAAAACTGTTTTTT
. | . | 14 | TRBJ2-3 | TRBV21-1 | CASSKPTPTDTQYF | TGTGCCAGCAGCAAACCGACTCCCACAGATACGCAGTATTTT
. | . | 16 | TRBJ2-7 | TRBV4-1 | CASSQAEGILSYEQYF | TGCGCCAGCAGCCAAGCGGAGGGGATACTCTCCTACGAGCAGTACTTC
. | TRBD2 | 15 | TRBJ2-3 | TRBV18 | CASSEAGGPGDTQYF | TGTGCCAGCTCGGAAGCGGGGGGGCCTGGTGATACGCAGTATTTT
few | TRBD1 | 14 | TRBJ2-3 | TRBV5-1 | CASSIGQGVDTQYF | TGCGCCAGCAGCATAGGACAGGGGGTAGATACGCAGTATTTT
once | TRBD1 | 15 | TRBJ1-4 | TRBV6-6 | CASRNSGTGDEKLFF | TGTGCCAGCAGAAACTCGGGGACAGGGGACGAAAAACTGTTTTTT
. | TRBD2 | 17 | TRBJ2-7 | TRBV7-3 | CASSLSGVAGTLYEQYF | TGTGCCAGCAGCTTAAGCGGGGTAGCGGGAACCCTCTACGAGCAGTACTTC
. | TRBD1 | 13 | TRBJ1-1 | TRBV30 | CALLGQGLTEAFF | TGTGCCTTACTTGGACAGGGCCTCACTGAAGCTTTCTTT
. | TRBD1 | 15 | TRBJ1-2 | TRBV5-1 | CASSPTGDGNYGYTF | TGCGCCAGCAGCCCGACAGGGGACGGTAACTATGGCTACACCTTC
. | . | 12 | TRBJ1-2 | TRBV7-2 | CASSLGLYGYTF | TGTGCCAGCAGCTTGGGACTTTATGGCTACACCTTC
. | TRBD1 | 14 | TRBJ1-2 | TRBV19 | CASSIDPGQDGYTF | TGTGCCAGTAGTATAGACCCCGGACAGGATGGCTACACCTTC
. | . | 15 | TRBJ1-1 | TRBV6-5 | CASSTRVEGNTEAFF | TGTGCCAGCAGTACTAGGGTTGAGGGGAACACTGAAGCTTTCTTT
. | TRBD2 | 14 | TRBJ2-5 | TRBV2 | CASSARGGIETQYF | TGTGCCAGCAGTGCGCGGGGGGGGATTGAGACCCAGTACTTC
. | . | 17 | TRBJ2-3 | TRBV7-9 | CASSLSRVPKRTDTQYF | TGTGCCAGCAGCTTATCCAGGGTCCCTAAAAGGACAGATACGCAGTATTTT
. | . | 14 | TRBJ1-2 | TRBV30 | CAWSEAAYPYGYTF | TGTGCCTGGAGTGAGGCAGCGTACCCCTATGGCTACACCTTC
. | TRBD2 | 15 | TRBJ2-1 | TRBV6-5 | CASSTGTSGGGEQFF | TGTGCCAGCAGTACCGGGACTAGCGGGGGGGGTGAGCAGTTCTTC
. | TRBD1 | 12 | TRBJ1-2 | TRBV12-3/TRBV12-4 | CASSGDSYGYTF | TGTGCCAGCAGTGGGGACAGCTATGGCTACACCTTC
. | . | 16 | TRBJ2-3 | TRBV10-3 | CAISESMGEVTDTQYF | TGTGCCATCAGTGAGTCGATGGGAGAGGTCACAGATACGCAGTATTTT
. | TRBD1 | 15 | TRBJ1-2 | TRBV9 | CASSVGIGGSYGYTF | TGTGCCAGCAGCGTAGGGATAGGGGGCTCCTATGGCTACACCTTC
. | TRBD1 | 13 | TRBJ1-4 | TRBV7-2 | CASSLGQGEKLFF | TGTGCCAGCAGCTTGGGACAGGGGGAAAAACTGTTTTTT
once | TRBD1 | 14 | TRBJ1-6 | TRBV4-3 | CASSPRTGGSPLHF | TGCGCCAGCAGCCCCCGGACAGGTGGCTCACCCCTCCACTTT
. | TRBD1 | 14 | TRBJ1-5 | TRBV3-1/TRBV3-2 | CASSQGQLGQPQHF | TGTGCCAGCAGCCAGGGACAGCTTGGACAGCCCCAGCATTTT
. | . | 12 | TRBJ2-1 | TRBV3-1/TRBV3-2 | CASSTRVNEQFF | TGTGCCAGCAGCACGAGGGTTAATGAGCAGTTCTTC
. | . | 18 | TRBJ2-7 | TRBV3-1/TRBV3-2 | CASSQDKVCRGSSYEQYF | TGTGCCAGCAGCCAAGATAAGGTGTGCCGGGGGAGTTCCTACGAGCAGTACTTC
once | TRBD1 | 16 | TRBJ1-2 | TRBV5-8 | CASSYWTGETVGGYTF | TGTGCCAGCAGCTACTGGACAGGGGAGACCGTGGGAGGCTACACCTTC
. | . | 14 | TRBJ2-7 | TRBV7-2 | CASSPSQGRREQYF | TGTGCCAGCAGCCCCTCCCAGGGTCGGAGAGAGCAGTACTTC
few | TRBD1 | 13 | TRBJ2-2 | TRBV29-1 | CSVGTGGPGELFF | TGCAGCGTCGGGACAGGGGGTCCCGGGGAGCTGTTTTTT
few | . | 14 | TRBJ2-1 | TRBV7-6 | CASSLAATGNEQFF | TGTGCCAGCAGCTTAGCGGCTACAGGGAATGAGCAGTTCTTC
. | TRBD2 | 15 | TRBJ2-5 | TRBV7-6 | CASSVNSGGEETQYF | TGTGCCAGCAGCGTGAATAGCGGGGGGGAGGAGACCCAGTACTTC
. | . | 14 | TRBJ1-1 | TRBV7-9 | CASSLAGQSTEAFF | TGTGCCAGCAGCTTAGCGGGGCAGAGCACTGAAGCTTTCTTT
once | . | 15 | TRBJ2-6 | TRBV6-5 | CASRTPGRGANVLTF | TGTGCCAGCAGGACTCCAGGGAGGGGGGCCAACGTCCTGACTTTC
. | TRBD1 | 15 | TRBJ2-1 | TRBV7-6 | CASSLGGQGLDEQFF | TGTGCCAGCAGCTTAGGGGGACAGGGTTTGGATGAGCAGTTCTTC
. | . | 14 | TRBJ1-5 | TRBV11-2 | CASSKDSSNQPQHF | TGTGCCAGCAGCAAAGACAGTAGCAATCAGCCCCAGCATTTT
many | . | 15 | TRBJ1-5 | TRBV6-5 | CASSYSSRGNQPQHF | TGTGCCAGCAGTTACTCTTCTCGGGGGAATCAGCCCCAGCATTTT
. | . | 20 | TRBJ1-5 | TRBV12-5 | CASGLFGQIVYRTANQPQHF | TGTGCTAGTGGTTTGTTTGGGCAAATTGTGTATCGAACAGCAAATCAGCCCCAGCATTTT